These 6 T cell receptor beta chains were sequenced from one sample in a study of cytomegalovirus exposure and HLA in healthy donors. Both 60 Vbeta primers and 13 Jbeta primers went into the PCR. Method: immunoSEQ multiplex PCR; TCRdb's copy keeps in-frame clones and lacks some. The data contain some 90,000 clones, approximately 83% of them singletons. Sequencing was performed on PBMCs. These receptors originate from a man aged 35 to 55 in good health and CMV-seronegative.

The chain employs TRBV7-2 and TRBJ2-1; maybe TRBD2 (5 bases). The V gene lost 4 bases and the J gene lost 7 bases, with 23 bases spanning the gap. This CDR3 has 17 residues. CDR1 is SGHTA and CDR2 is FQGNSA in the germline V gene. The CDR3 region has the DNA TGTGCCAGCAGCTCCGACCCCCCGGGGAATCTATGGAATGAGCAGTTCTTC. Translated, it gives CASSSDPPGNLWNEQFF.

Sample share makes this clone medium-sized. The CDR3 DNA is TGTGCCAGCAGCCAAGATAGAACAGGGAACACTGAAGCTTTCTTT. Protein: CASSQDRTGNTEAFF. V and J are TRBV4-2 and TRBJ1-1; perhaps TRBD1 as D (5 bases). V was shortened by 0 bases and J by 1 base, with 9 bases between the two germline ends. Germline-derived CDR1 and CDR2 are LGHNA and YNFKEQ. The CDR3 is made up of 15 amino acids.

The rearrangement uses TRBV5-1 and TRBJ2-5; 8 bases align to TRBD2. The CDR3 is 14 amino acids. V lost 3 bases, J lost 0 bases, and 1 base stayed unmatched. Germline CDR1 and CDR2: SGHRS and YFSETQ. In DNA form, the CDR3 reads TGCGCCAGCAGCTACGGGGGGGACCAAGAGACCCAGTACTTC. Amino acid sequence: CASSYGGDQETQYF. Full variable domain (rest looked up from reference TRBV5-1 and TRBJ2-5): KAGVTQTPRYLIKTRGQQVTLSCSPISGHRSVSWYQQTPGQGLQFLFEYFSETQRNKGNFPGRFSGRQFSNSRSEMNVSTLELGDSALYLCASSYGGDQETQYFGPGTRLLVL.

This clone was recorded a few times. The V and J genes are TRBV1 and TRBJ2-5; the table's D gene call, TRBD2, was not cross checked with the DNA. TRBV1 is given as a pseudogene. The CDR3 extends over 16 amino acids. As DNA, the CDR3 is TGCACCAGCGGGCCGGGGGAGCGGGGGGGCCCTCGGACCCAGTACTTC. The encoded protein is CTSGPGERGGPRTQYF.

The V gene is TRBV12-2, the J gene TRBJ1-4; no check of the table's D call, TRBD1, against the DNA was made. TRBV12-2 is noted as a pseudogene. The CDR3 contains 16 residues. The CDR3 region has the DNA TGTGCAAGTCGCCCTCGACAGGGCCGGGTTGGTGAAAAACTGTTTTTT. Amino acids: CASRPRQGRVGEKLFF.

The rearrangement links TRBV7-2 to TRBJ2-1; 8 bases line up with TRBD2. CDR1 and CDR2 from the germline V gene are SGHTA and FQGNSA. The J segment lost 7 bases and the V segment lost 5 bases, leaving 10 bases of the junction unmatched. The CDR3 is made up of 15 amino acids. DNA for the CDR3: TGTGCCAGCAGCCCCGGGGCGGGGGGACTAAATGAGCAGTTCTTC. Translating gives CASSPGAGGLNEQFF.